A single TCR beta chain is shown here with its context. Germline assignment: CDR1 SGHDT and CDR2 YYEEEE. The trim removed 4 bases at V and 2 bases at J, leaving 12 bases unmatched. This CDR3 is built from 17 residues. The sample is drawn from a study of human T cells and chemical hapten exposure. TCRdb fed the RACE reads into MiXCR, producing one record per CDR3 protein. The sample records about 42,000 distinct CDR3 sequences, roughly an eighth being singletons. Documented time point: pre-sensitization, week 0. Regarding treatment: therapeutic diphenylcyclopropenone sensitization with weekly scalp DPC.

Sequencing used whole blood, obtained in connection with sensitization to the hapten diphenylcyclopropenone (DPC). The chain carries TRBV5-6 and TRBJ2-5; 9 bases map to TRBD1. The sequence was obtained from a woman aged 25 to 39 with alopecia areata. Some clones in this sample may be carry-over from other donors' samples. CDR3 sequence: CASSHGPGQGTQETQYF. Here the CDR3 DNA reads TGTGCCAGCAGCCACGGACCGGGACAGGGCACACAAGAGACCCAGTACTTC.